A single sample gave rise to the 27 T cell receptor beta chains below, sequenced in a study of blood T cell repertoires in COVID-19. Only in-frame clones appear in the TCRdb table, and some are missing; sequencing was by immunoSEQ multiplex PCR. In the table there are about 84,000 clones, 80% to 90% of which are singletons. Sequencing was performed on peripheral blood. The origin of the receptors is an elderly man with active or convalescent COVID-19.

V usage is TRBV12-3 or TRBV12-4 and J usage is TRBJ2-1; D perhaps matches TRBD2 (5 bases). V was clipped by 3 bases and J by 8 bases, with 11 bases between them. This CDR3 has 13 residues. The CDR3 sequence: CASSLIRGYEQFF. CDR3 nucleotide sequence: TGTGCCAGCAGTTTGATCCGCGGGTATGAGCAGTTCTTC.

This chain connects TRBV5-6 to TRBJ1-5; tentative D call: TRBD1 (5 bases). There are 15 residues in the CDR3. V lost 0 bases and J lost 2, with 9 bases in between. The V gene's germline CDR1 is SGHDT and CDR2 YYEEEE. The CDR3 loop reads CASSLAGTGNQPQHF. Written as DNA, the CDR3 is TGTGCCAGCAGCTTGGCAGGGACTGGCAATCAGCCCCAGCATTTT.

The chain recombines TRBV15 with TRBJ1-5; no firm D call. Trimming took 0 bases from V and 0 from J, leaving 6 bases between them. This CDR3 has 15 residues. CDR1 is LNHNV and CDR2 is YYDKDF in the germline V gene (reference sequence). CDR3 region: CATSRDFSSNQPQHF. The CDR3 bases are TGTGCCACCAGCAGAGATTTCAGTAGCAATCAGCCCCAGCATTTT.

This sequence joins TRBV15 and TRBJ2-7, with 12 bases that match TRBD2. CDR3 length: 15 residues. V shed 5 bases and J 2 bases; nucleotides not matched to a gene: 4. The germline gives CDR1 LNHNV, CDR2 YYDKDF (reference sequence). CDR3 nucleotides: TGTGCCACCAGCCGACTAGCGGGGGCCGCCTACGAGCAGTACTTC. As protein: CATSRLAGAAYEQYF.

This clone was found a few times. The CDR3 DNA follows: TGTGCCAGCAGCGTAGCTGGGGCGGGGTACAATGAGCAGTTCTTC. Translated, it gives CASSVAGAGYNEQFF. The V gene is TRBV9, the J gene TRBJ2-1; a possible D gene is TRBD2 (6 bases). Trimming removed 0 bases from V and 4 bases from J, with 11 bases in between. The CDR3 loop spans 15 amino acids. Per the germline V gene, CDR1 is SGDLS and CDR2 is YYNGEE.

The sample holds a few counts of this clone. The chain combines TRBV3-1 (or the pseudogene TRBV3-2) with TRBJ2-2, with TRBD2 matching 8 bases. V gave up 2 bases and J gave up 3 bases; unmatched junction bases: 2. CDR3 length equals 15 residues. The germline gives CDR1 LGHDT, CDR2 YNNKEL (reference sequence). The CDR3 DNA sequence: TGTGCCAGCAGCCAACGGGGGGGATACACCGGGGAGCTGTTTTTT. It encodes CASSQRGGYTGELFF.

The rearrangement joins TRBV7-2 to TRBJ2-1; D ambiguous. The V gene's germline CDR1 is SGHTA and CDR2 FQGNSA. This CDR3 region has 14 residues. V dropped 5 bases and J dropped 5 bases, with 13 bases sitting between them. The CDR3 DNA is TGTGCCAGCAGCCCGTCCCGCAGGAACAATGAGCAGTTCTTC. Protein: CASSPSRRNNEQFF.

This clone was seen just once. The V gene is TRBV29-1, the J gene TRBJ2-3, with D perhaps TRBD1 (6 bases). The CDR3 is 15 residues long. CDR1 is SQVTM and CDR2 is ANQGSEA in the germline V gene. V was shortened by 7 bases and J by 0 bases, with 17 bases between the two germline ends. Here the CDR3 DNA reads TGCAGCGGACTCCTGGGGGCCCGTAGCACAGATACGCAGTATTTT. This translates into CSGLLGARSTDTQYF.

The J gene is TRBJ2-1, the V gene TRBV3-1 (or the pseudogene TRBV3-2); 12 nucleotides agree with TRBD2. This CDR3 has 18 amino acids. Losses at the gene ends were 1 base for V and 4 bases for J; bases not matched to a gene: 8. Germline V gene data show CDR1 as LGHDT and CDR2 as YNNKEL (reference sequence). The CDR3 loop reads CASSQVTSGGHFYNEQFF. The CDR3 DNA reads as TGTGCCAGCAGCCAAGTTACTAGCGGGGGGCATTTTTACAATGAGCAGTTCTTC.

V gene TRBV12-3 or TRBV12-4 combines with J gene TRBJ2-1; 7 nucleotides align to TRBD1. Trimming at V came to 7 bases and at J to 7 bases, leaving 4 bases not matched to a gene. CDR3 length equals 12 residues. The CDR3 DNA reads as TGTGCCAGCACCTCAGGGGGTAATGAGCAGTTCTTC. Translation: CASTSGGNEQFF.

The gene calls are TRBV30 and TRBJ1-4; 8 bases align to TRBD1. Trimming removed 5 bases from V and 0 bases from J; junction bases left unmatched: 8. This CDR3 has 16 residues. Looked up from germline, CDR1 is GTSNPN and CDR2 is SVGIG (reference sequence). CDR3 sequence: CAWSTGGYTTNEKLFF. The CDR3 nucleotides read TGTGCCTGGTCCACAGGGGGTTATACAACTAATGAAAAACTGTTTTTT. Full variable domain (remainder filled in from reference TRBV30 and TRBJ1-4): SQTIHQWPATLVQPVGSPLSLECTVEGTSNPNLYWYRQAAGRGLQLLFYSVGIGQISSEVPQNLSASRPQDRQFILSSKKLLLSDSGFYLCAWSTGGYTTNEKLFFGSGTQLSVL.

The chain combines TRBV28 with TRBJ1-3; D gene ambiguous. CDR1 MDHEN and CDR2 SYDVKM come from the germline V gene. The CDR3 runs to 15 residues. The V end lost 6 bases, the J end lost 0 bases, and 12 bases lay between the germline ends. CDR3 sequence reads: CASSAPHNSGNTIYF. CDR3 bases: TGTGCCAGCAGCGCTCCTCACAACTCTGGAAACACCATATATTTT.

The V call is TRBV9, the J call TRBJ1-3, with D maybe TRBD1 (5 bases). Trimming removed 4 bases from V and 0 bases from J, with 8 bases in between. Germline lookup yields CDR1 SGDLS and CDR2 YYNGEE. This CDR3 has 14 amino acids. CDR3 DNA: TGTGCCAGCAGCACCACAGGCTCTGGAAACACCATATATTTT. Protein product: CASSTTGSGNTIYF.

The V gene is TRBV28, the J gene TRBJ2-7; D unresolved. Trimming removed 5 bases from V and 3 bases from J, with 11 bases in between. From germline, CDR1 is MDHEN and CDR2 SYDVKM. The CDR3 is made up of 13 amino acids. The CDR3 DNA reads TGTGCCAGCAGTCGAGCCTCTCTCTACGAGCAGTACTTC. This encodes CASSRASLYEQYF.

The J gene is TRBJ1-6, the V gene TRBV11-2, with D uncertain. V was trimmed by 5 bases and J by 0 bases, leaving 8 bases between them. The germline CDR1 and CDR2 sequences are SGHAT and FQNNGV. The CDR3 contains 15 residues. CDR3 sequence reads: CASSPDNSYNSPLHF. CDR3 nucleotide sequence: TGTGCCAGCAGCCCAGACAACTCCTATAATTCACCCCTCCACTTT.

This chain links TRBV6-2 or TRBV6-3 with TRBJ2-5; tentatively, D is TRBD1 (6 bases). The V gene lost 2 bases and the J gene lost 0 bases, with 13 bases spanning the gap. The CDR3 is 16 residues long. The germline V gene has CDR1 MNHEY and CDR2 SVGEGT. The CDR3 region is CASSYLSQGDQETQYF. In DNA form, the CDR3 reads TGTGCCAGCAGTTACCTCTCACAGGGCGACCAAGAGACCCAGTACTTC.

The V and J genes are TRBV19 and TRBJ2-5; D might be TRBD1 (6 bases). Germline CDR1 is LNHDA and CDR2 is SQIVND (reference sequence). V lost 4 bases and J 3 bases, leaving 9 bases between the germline ends. The CDR3 covers 13 residues. The CDR3 protein is CASSKNREETQYF. Written as DNA, the CDR3 is TGTGCCAGTAGTAAAAACAGGGAAGAGACCCAGTACTTC.

The CDR3 DNA follows: TGTGCCAGCAGATCACAGTGGAATCAGCCCCAGCATTTT. Its protein is CASRSQWNQPQHF. The chain is built from TRBV28 and TRBJ1-5, with D unclear. The germline V gene has CDR1 MDHEN and CDR2 SYDVKM. V lost 6 bases to trimming and J lost 4 bases, with 10 bases between them. The CDR3 is 13 residues long.

The chain links TRBV7-2 to TRBJ2-2, with D tentatively TRBD2 (7 bases). V lost 5 bases and J 2 bases, leaving 15 bases between the germline ends. The CDR3 is made up of 16 amino acids. Germline V gene sequence: CDR1 SGHTA, CDR2 FQGNSA. CDR3 amino acids: CASSLLGGLNTGELFF. As DNA, the CDR3 is TGTGCCAGCAGCCTCTTGGGGGGGCTTAACACCGGGGAGCTGTTTTTT.

CDR3 protein: CASKLAGPTDTQYF. CDR3 in DNA: TGCGCCAGCAAATTAGCGGGGCCCACAGATACGCAGTATTTT. J is TRBJ2-3 and V is TRBV5-1; 8 bases are a match to TRBD2. Germline V CDR1 and CDR2: SGHRS, YFSETQ. This CDR3 spans 14 amino acids. With 6 bases clipped from V and 2 bases from J, the junction kept 5 bases outside the gene matches.

This clone has only a few counts. This chain connects TRBV5-1 to TRBJ2-1, with 14 bases identical to TRBD2. The trim removed 2 bases at V and 8 bases at J, leaving 3 bases unmatched. Germline loops: CDR1 SGHRS, CDR2 YFSETQ. This CDR3 has 15 residues. The CDR3 protein is CASSLRLAGGHEQFF. Here the CDR3 DNA reads TGCGCCAGCAGCTTAAGACTAGCGGGGGGGCATGAGCAGTTCTTC.

The chain employs TRBV30 and TRBJ1-6; D not resolved. The V end was cut by 0 bases, the J end by 8 bases, with 11 bases between. Per the germline V gene, CDR1 is GTSNPN and CDR2 is SVGIG (reference sequence). The CDR3 covers 14 residues. DNA for the CDR3: TGTGCCTGGAGTGTGTGGCAGTTCTATTCACCCCTCCACTTT. It yields the protein CAWSVWQFYSPLHF.

The chain employs TRBV28 and TRBJ1-5, with 8 bases fitting TRBD1. The CDR3 consists of 15 residues. Germline V gene data show CDR1 as MDHEN and CDR2 as SYDVKM. The V segment lost 3 bases and the J segment 3 bases; nucleotides outside the gene matches: 4. As DNA, the CDR3 is TGTGCCAGCAGTTTCCGGGACAGGATCAATCAGCCCCAGCATTTT. This codes for CASSFRDRINQPQHF.

This chain links TRBV9 with TRBJ2-7; the match to TRBD1 covers 11 bases. There are 15 residues in the CDR3. The J segment lost 5 bases and the V segment lost 4 bases, leaving 8 bases of the junction unmatched. Germline CDR1 is SGDLS and CDR2 is YYNGEE. In DNA, the CDR3 is TGTGCCAGCAGCCTTGCCGGGACAGGGGGGAACGAGCAGTACTTC. The encoded protein is CASSLAGTGGNEQYF.

J is TRBJ2-7 and V is TRBV19, with a weak D call TRBD2 (6 bases). The V end lost 5 bases, the J end lost 4 bases, and 15 bases lay between the germline ends. The CDR3 loop spans 14 amino acids. Germline lookup yields CDR1 LNHDA and CDR2 SQIVND (reference sequence). The CDR3 sequence: CASSGTGVLYEQYF. CDR3 DNA sequence: TGTGCCAGTAGTGGAACGGGGGTCCTGTACGAGCAGTACTTC.

The rearrangement joins TRBV4-1 to TRBJ2-3; TRBD2 matches 10 bases. Germline V lookup: CDR1 MGHRA, CDR2 YSYEKL. The CDR3 is 21 residues long. V gave up 0 bases and J gave up 1 base; unmatched junction bases: 16. The CDR3 reads CASSQDWASGRRTGRTDTQYF. The CDR3 DNA reads as TGCGCCAGCAGCCAAGATTGGGCTAGCGGGAGAAGGACGGGGCGCACAGATACGCAGTATTTT.

V and J are TRBV5-1 and TRBJ2-3; the match to TRBD2 covers 10 bases. Germline V gene lookup returns CDR1 SGHRS and CDR2 YFSETQ. The CDR3 spans 17 residues. Unmatched junction bases numbered 11, after V lost 4 bases and J lost 3 bases. The CDR3 DNA reads TGCGCCAGCAGCAAAGACGGGACTAGCGCGGGAACAGATACGCAGTATTTT. It is translated as CASSKDGTSAGTDTQYF. The full variable domain, in which reference TRBV5-1 and TRBJ2-3 provide the parts outside the CDR3, is KAGVTQTPRYLIKTRGQQVTLSCSPISGHRSVSWYQQTPGQGLQFLFEYFSETQRNKGNFPGRFSGRQFSNSRSEMNVSTLELGDSALYLCASSKDGTSAGTDTQYFGPGTRLTVL.